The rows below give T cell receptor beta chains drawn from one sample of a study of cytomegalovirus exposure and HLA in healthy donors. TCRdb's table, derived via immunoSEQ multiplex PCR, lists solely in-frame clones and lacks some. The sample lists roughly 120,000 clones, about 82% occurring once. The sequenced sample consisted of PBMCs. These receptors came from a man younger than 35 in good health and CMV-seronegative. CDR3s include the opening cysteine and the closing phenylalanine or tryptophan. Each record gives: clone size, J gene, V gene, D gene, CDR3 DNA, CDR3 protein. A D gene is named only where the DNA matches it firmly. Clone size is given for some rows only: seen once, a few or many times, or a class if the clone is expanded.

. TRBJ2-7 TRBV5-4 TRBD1 TGTGCCAGCAGCACTCGACAGGGGGCGGAAGAGCAGTACTTC CASSTRQGAEEQYF
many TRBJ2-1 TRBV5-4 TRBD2 TGTGCCAGCAGTATAAAAGAAAGGCGGGGGGCCTACAATGAGCAGTTCTTC CASSIKERRGAYNEQFF
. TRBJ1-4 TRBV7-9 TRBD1 TGTGCCAGCAGCCTGAACAGGGGAGCTGGGGAAAAACTGTTTTTT CASSLNRGAGEKLFF
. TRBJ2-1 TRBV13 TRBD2 TGTGCCAGCAGCCCGAGTCTAGCGGCCAATGAGCAGTTCTTC CASSPSLAANEQFF
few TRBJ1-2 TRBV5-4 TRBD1 TGTGCCAGCAGCTCCGGACAGGGCTATGGCTACACCTTC CASSSGQGYGYTF
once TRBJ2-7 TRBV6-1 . TGTGCCAGCAGTGAAGGGGAGTTGTACGAGCAGTACTTC CASSEGELYEQYF
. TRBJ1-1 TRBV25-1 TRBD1 TGTGCCAGCAGTGGCTCTAGTGGACAGGGAGGCACTGAAGCTTTCTTT CASSGSSGQGGTEAFF
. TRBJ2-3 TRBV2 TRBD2 TGTGCCAGCCGGGGGACTACCGGAGGAGATACGCAGTATTTT CASRGTTGGDTQYF
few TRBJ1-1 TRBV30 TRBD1 TGTGCCTGGAACCCGGGACAGGGGGCCACTGAAGCTTTCTTT CAWNPGQGATEAFF
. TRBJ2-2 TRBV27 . TGTGCCAGCAGCCTCTTGTCCCTTGACACCGGGGAGCTGTTTTTT CASSLLSLDTGELFF
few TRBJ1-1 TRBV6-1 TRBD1 TGTGCCAGCCACCGTCAGGGGGCGGGTGAAGCTTTCTTT CASHRQGAGEAFF
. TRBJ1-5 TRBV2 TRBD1 TGTGCCAGCCGGGACAGGGTATATCAGCCCCAGCATTTT CASRDRVYQPQHF
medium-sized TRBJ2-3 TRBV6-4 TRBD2 TGTGCCAGCAGTGACGGACTAGCCACAGATACGCAGTATTTT CASSDGLATDTQYF
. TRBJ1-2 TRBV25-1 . TGTGCCAGCAGTCCGGGAAGTGGGTATGGCTACACCTTC CASSPGSGYGYTF
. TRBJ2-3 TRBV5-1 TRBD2 TGCGCCAGCAGCATTGATAGCGGGGGCAGTACAGATACGCAGTATTTT CASSIDSGGSTDTQYF
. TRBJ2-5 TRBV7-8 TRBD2 TGTGCCAGCAGCTTAATAACCGCGGGACTAGCTAAAGAGACCCAGTACTTC CASSLITAGLAKETQYF
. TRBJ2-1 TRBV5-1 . TGCGCCAGCAGCTTGGTCTCCCAGGGAGGCTACAATGAGCAGTTCTTC CASSLVSQGGYNEQFF
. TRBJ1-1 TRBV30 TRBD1 TGTGCCTGGAGCGGGGACAGGGGGAGGCCTGAAGCTTTCTTT CAWSGDRGRPEAFF
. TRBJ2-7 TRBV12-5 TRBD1 TGTGCTAGTGGTGCGAGTCAGGGGGCCTACGAGCAGTACTTC CASGASQGAYEQYF
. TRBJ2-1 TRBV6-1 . TGTGCCAGCATTATACAGGGTTACAATGAGCAGTTCTTC CASIIQGYNEQFF
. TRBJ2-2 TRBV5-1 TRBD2 TGCGCCAGCAGCTCGACGCCGTTAGCGGGGGGCTACACCGGGGAGCTGTTTTTT CASSSTPLAGGYTGELFF
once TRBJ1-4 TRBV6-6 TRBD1 TGTGCCAGCAGTTATTTGGACAGGACTAATGAAAAACTGTTTTTT CASSYLDRTNEKLFF
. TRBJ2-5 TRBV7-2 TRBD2 TGTGCCAGCAGCCTCGGACTAGCGGGAGTCCAAGAGACCCAGTACTTC CASSLGLAGVQETQYF
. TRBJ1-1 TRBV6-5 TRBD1 TGTGCCAGCACCCGACAGGGCCGCTATGAAGCTTTCTTT CASTRQGRYEAFF
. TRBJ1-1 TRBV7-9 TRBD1 TGTGCCAGCAGCTTAGGGACAGGGTACACTGAAGCTTTCTTT CASSLGTGYTEAFF
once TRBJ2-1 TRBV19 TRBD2 TGTGCCAGTACCAGCGGGGCTAGCGGTGTTTACAATGAGCAGTTCTTC CASTSGASGVYNEQFF
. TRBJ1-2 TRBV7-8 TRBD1 TGTGCCAGCAGCCCGGACAGGGAGGATGGCTACACCTTC CASSPDREDGYTF